This paragraph reports one T cell receptor (beta chain). CDR1 and CDR2 (germline): LNHNV, YYDKDF (reference sequence). The V segment lost 8 bases and the J segment 8 bases; nucleotides outside the gene matches: 19. CDR3 length equals 16 residues. The sample comes from a study of identical twins. TCRdb redid the calling of the 5' RACE reads with MiXCR, one entry per CDR3 protein. The table records some 260,000 distinct CDR3 sequences, more than 13% of them present only once. The J gene is TRBJ2-3, the V gene TRBV15, with 7 positions matching TRBD2. The sequence was collected from a woman aged 18-29 years in good health. Sequencing was performed on memory (CD45RO+) T cells sorted from blood. CDR3 region: CATRLDRGSFRGTQYF. The CDR3 nucleotides read TGTGCCACCCGCCTCGACCGCGGGAGTTTCCGGGGTACGCAGTATTTT.